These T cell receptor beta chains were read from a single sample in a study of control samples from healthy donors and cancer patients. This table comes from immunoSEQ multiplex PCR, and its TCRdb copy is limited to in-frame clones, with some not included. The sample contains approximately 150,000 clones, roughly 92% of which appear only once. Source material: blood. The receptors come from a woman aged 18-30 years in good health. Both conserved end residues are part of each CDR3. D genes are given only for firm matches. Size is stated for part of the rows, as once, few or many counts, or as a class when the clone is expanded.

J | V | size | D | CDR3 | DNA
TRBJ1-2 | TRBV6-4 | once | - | CASSDSPADIYGYTF | TGTGCCAGCAGTGACTCCCCCGCAGACATCTATGGCTACACCTTC
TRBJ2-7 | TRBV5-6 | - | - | CASSPDRWSYEQYF | TGTGCCAGCAGCCCTGACAGGTGGTCCTACGAGCAGTACTTC
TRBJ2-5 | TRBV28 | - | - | CASTKGGERVTQYF | TGTGCCAGCACTAAGGGGGGGGAGAGGGTGACCCAGTACTTC
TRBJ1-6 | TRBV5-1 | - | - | CASSFNGAYNSPLHF | TGCGCCAGCAGCTTTAACGGAGCCTATAATTCACCCCTCCACTTT
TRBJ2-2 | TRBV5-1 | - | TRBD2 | CASKLAAGELFF | TGCGCCAGCAAACTAGCGGCCGGGGAGCTGTTTTTT
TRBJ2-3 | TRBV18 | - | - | CASSPGRQASTDTQYF | TGTGCCAGCTCACCAGGTCGTCAGGCGAGCACAGATACGCAGTATTTT
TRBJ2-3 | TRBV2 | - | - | CASSLLRTDTQYF | TGTGCCAGCAGTCTACTACGCACAGATACGCAGTATTTT
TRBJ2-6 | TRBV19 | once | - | CASRDVLSGANVLTF | TGTGCCAGTAGGGACGTTCTCTCTGGGGCCAACGTCCTGACTTTC
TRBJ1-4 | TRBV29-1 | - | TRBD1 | CSYWDRGKEKLFF | TGCAGTTACTGGGACAGGGGGAAGGAAAAACTGTTTTTT
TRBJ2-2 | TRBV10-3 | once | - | CATTGYPGELFF | TGTGCCACCACAGGGTATCCCGGGGAGCTGTTTTTT
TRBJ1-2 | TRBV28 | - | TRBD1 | CASRVTGVLMTTGYTF | TGTGCCAGCAGGGTTACAGGGGTCCTGATGACGACGGGCTACACCTTC
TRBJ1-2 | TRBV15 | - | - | CATSRGGYGYTF | TGTGCCACCAGCAGAGGTGGGTATGGCTACACCTTC
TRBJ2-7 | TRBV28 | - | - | CASSFRYEQYF | TGTGCCAGCAGTTTCCGTTACGAGCAGTACTTC
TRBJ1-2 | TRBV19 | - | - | CASIRLGREGYGYTF | TGTGCCAGTATCCGACTGGGCAGGGAGGGCTATGGCTACACCTTC
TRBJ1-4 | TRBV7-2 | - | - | CASSLGTANEKLFF | TGTGCCAGCAGCTTAGGGACAGCTAATGAAAAACTGTTTTTT
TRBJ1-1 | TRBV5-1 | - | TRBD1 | CASSFGGGDSMNTEAFF | TGCGCCAGCAGCTTCGGGGGCGGGGACAGTATGAACACTGAAGCTTTCTTT
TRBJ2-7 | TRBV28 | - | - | CASSLFGQTPYEQYF | TGTGCCAGCAGTTTGTTTGGGCAAACACCCTACGAGCAGTACTTC
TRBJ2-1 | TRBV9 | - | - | CASSVGGGLEQFF | TGTGCCAGCAGCGTAGGAGGGGGTCTAGAGCAGTTCTTC
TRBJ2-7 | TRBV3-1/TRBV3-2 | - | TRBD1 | CASSREGQGAYEQYF | TGTGCCAGCAGCCGAGAGGGACAGGGGGCCTACGAGCAGTACTTC
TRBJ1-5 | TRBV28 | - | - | CASEGLRGNQPQHF | TGTGCCAGCGAGGGACTTCGGGGGAATCAGCCCCAGCATTTT
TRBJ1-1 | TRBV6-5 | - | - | CASSYSQGPGTEAFF | TGTGCCAGCAGTTACTCCCAGGGGCCGGGGACTGAAGCTTTCTTT
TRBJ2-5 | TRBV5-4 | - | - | CASSLRGQETQYF | TGTGCCAGCAGCCTGAGAGGGCAAGAGACCCAGTACTTC
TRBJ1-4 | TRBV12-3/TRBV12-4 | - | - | CASSLGAGEKLFF | TGTGCCAGCAGTTTGGGGGCTGGTGAAAAACTGTTTTTT
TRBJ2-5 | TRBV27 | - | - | CASSLQQGGVKSFQETQYF | TGTGCCAGCAGTTTGCAGCAGGGAGGTGTCAAGAGTTTCCAAGAGACCCAGTACTTC
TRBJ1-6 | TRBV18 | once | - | CASSPLGGENSPLHF | TGTGCCAGCTCACCACTCGGGGGGGAAAATTCACCCCTCCACTTT
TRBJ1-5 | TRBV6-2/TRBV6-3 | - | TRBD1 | CASSGTGGRQPQHF | TGTGCCAGCAGTGGGACAGGGGGCCGGCAGCCCCAGCATTTT
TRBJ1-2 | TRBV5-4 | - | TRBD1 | CASSYGRGTDGYTF | TGTGCCAGCAGCTATGGGCGGGGGACAGATGGCTACACCTTC
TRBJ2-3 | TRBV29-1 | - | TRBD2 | CSVEGVTSGGLTDTQYF | TGCAGCGTTGAAGGGGTAACTAGCGGGGGCCTCACAGATACGCAGTATTTT
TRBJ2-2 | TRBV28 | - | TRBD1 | CASSWTGANTGELFF | TGTGCCAGCAGTTGGACAGGGGCGAACACCGGGGAGCTGTTTTTT
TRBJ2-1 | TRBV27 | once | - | CASSLSGRYNEQFF | TGTGCCAGCAGTTTATCTGGGAGATACAATGAGCAGTTCTTC
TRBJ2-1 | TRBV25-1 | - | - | CASSEARGFYNEQFF | TGTGCCAGCAGTGAAGCGAGGGGGTTCTACAATGAGCAGTTCTTC
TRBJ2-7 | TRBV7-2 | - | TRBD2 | CASSLLGVRLAGGEQYF | TGTGCCAGCAGCTTATTAGGCGTTCGGCTAGCGGGCGGCGAGCAGTACTTC